The 21 T cell receptor beta chains below all came from one sample that was sequenced in a study of Graves' ophthalmopathy and Graves' hyperthyroidism. Transcripts of RNA were the source for amplifying TCR beta CDR3 regions. Amplification began with first-round RT-PCR using HTBI primers, then second-round multiplex PCR was performed. Each CDR3 protein gets one entry after TCRdb re-called the multiplex PCR reads with MiXCR. Among around 660,000 distinct CDR3 sequences, about 40% were seen once, and the ten largest hold 3.3%. The sequenced sample consisted of peripheral blood. Receptors originate from an adult man with Graves' ophthalmopathy.

The chain joins TRBV10-3 to TRBJ1-2; tentative D call: TRBD1 (5 bases). From germline, CDR1 is ENHRY and CDR2 SYGVKD. Trimming cost V 4 bases and J 6 bases, with 12 bases left between them. The CDR3 totals 13 residues. CDR3 coding DNA: TGTGCCATCAGTGTTACAGGTACAGATGGCTACACCTTC. Translation gives CAISVTGTDGYTF.

A remark on this clonotype: One base away lies a much larger clone, so this may be a sequencing read error. The CDR3 carries no conserved terminal phenylalanine or tryptophan, so it likely arises from a read error. The V and J genes are TRBV19 and TRBJ1-2, with TRBD1 identical over 10 bases. CDR1 and CDR2 (germline): LNHDA, SQIVND (reference sequence). The V segment lost 11 bases and the J segment 5 bases; nucleotides outside the gene matches: 8. The length of the CDR3 is 13 residues. CDR3 residues: CAAGWDRGYGYTL. The CDR3 bases are TGTGCCGCTGGCTGGGACAGGGGTTATGGCTACACCCTC.

The V and J genes are TRBV7-8 and TRBJ2-5; a possible D gene is TRBD2 (5 bases). This CDR3 is built from 15 residues. Germline-derived CDR1 and CDR2 are SGHVS and FQNEAQ. V dropped 7 bases and J dropped 2 bases, with 17 bases sitting between them. The CDR3 loop is CASNLIGREQETQYF. DNA for the CDR3: TGTGCCAGCAATCTGATAGGACGGGAACAAGAGACCCAGTACTTC. Filled out from reference TRBV7-8 and TRBJ2-5, the complete variable domain reads GAGVSQSPRYKVAKRGQDVALRCDPISGHVSLFWYQQALGQGPEFLTYFQNEAQLDKSGLPSDRFFAERPEGSVSTLKIQRTQQEDSAVYLCASNLIGREQETQYFGPGTRLLVL.

This clonotype was recorded at least ten times. This rearrangement joins TRBV24-1 to TRBJ2-7, with 8 bases that match TRBD2. Trimming took 7 bases from V and 5 from J; bases not matched to a gene: 9. Looked up from germline, CDR1 is KGHDR and CDR2 is SFDVKD. The CDR3 consists of 14 residues. CDR3 sequence (DNA): TGTGCCACCAGCCACCGGGGGGGGAGTGACGAGCAGTACTTC. Translation gives CATSHRGGSDEQYF.

This sequence joins TRBV3-1 and TRBJ1-6, with 8 nucleotides matching TRBD1. J gave up 5 bases and V 5 bases, and 5 bases lay outside the gene matches. Germline V lookup: CDR1 LGHDT, CDR2 YNNKEL (reference sequence). The CDR3 totals 15 residues. CDR3 nucleotides: TGTGCCAGCAGCGACGGACAGGGAGATAATTCACCCCTCCACTTT. This sequence encodes CASSDGQGDNSPLHF.

V is TRBV4-2 and J is TRBJ1-1; D is unresolved. The CDR3 is 12 amino acids. The germline V gene encodes CDR1 LGHNA and CDR2 YNFKEQ. The V end was cut by 3 bases, the J end by 7 bases, with 9 bases between. The CDR3 DNA reads as TGTGCCAGCAGCCACCCGGACGGTGAAGCTTTCTTT. Translation: CASSHPDGEAFF.

In this sample, this clonotype turned up many times. The V and J genes are TRBV7-2 and TRBJ2-2, with unresolved D. V gave up 3 bases and J gave up 4 bases, with 6 bases separating them. The CDR3 runs 13 residues. Germline V gene sequence: CDR1 SGHTA, CDR2 FQGNSA. The CDR3 bases are TGTGCCAGCAGCTTCGGACCCACCGGGGAGCTGTTTTTT. As protein: CASSFGPTGELFF.

The V gene is TRBV4-1, the J gene TRBJ1-1; D gene uncertain. V was trimmed by 2 bases and J by 0 bases, leaving 16 bases between them. Germline CDR1 reads MGHRA; CDR2 reads YSYEKL. The CDR3 totals 17 residues. CDR3 DNA sequence: TGCGCCAGCAGCCAATCGATTCCCATCAGAATGAACACTGAAGCTTTCTTT. This translates into CASSQSIPIRMNTEAFF.

This clonotype was detected many times. The chain employs TRBV5-1 and TRBJ1-6, with D perhaps matching TRBD1 (6 bases). The V gene lost 2 bases and the J gene lost 8 bases, with 26 bases spanning the gap. The CDR3 is 19 residues long. The germline CDR1 and CDR2 sequences are SGHRS and YFSETQ. Here the CDR3 DNA reads TGCGCCAGCAGCTTCAACGGACTGGTCGGTGGGGGCACCCATTCACCCCTCCACTTT. Translation: CASSFNGLVGGGTHSPLHF.

Many counts were recorded for this clonotype. The chain is built from TRBV20-1 and TRBJ1-2; D gene uncertain. The CDR3 runs 15 residues. V lost 6 bases to trimming and J lost 2 bases, with 19 bases between them. Germline lookup yields CDR1 DFQATT and CDR2 SNEGSKA (reference sequence). The CDR3 is CSAAPRSQANYGYTF. CDR3 DNA sequence: TGCAGTGCCGCGCCCCGGTCCCAGGCCAACTATGGCTACACCTTC.

The chain carries TRBV7-9 and TRBJ2-1, with D possibly called TRBD1 or TRBD2 (5 bases each). V gave up 2 bases and J gave up 0 bases, with 17 bases separating them. Germline V gives CDR1 SEHNR, CDR2 FQNEAQ (reference sequence). The CDR3 has 18 amino acids. This CDR3 reads CASSLRAGTQLSYNEQFF. The CDR3 DNA follows: TGTGCCAGCAGCTTAAGGGCCGGGACCCAACTCTCCTACAATGAGCAGTTCTTC.

This clonotype was seen ten or more times. This chain connects TRBV12-3 or TRBV12-4 to TRBJ1-6; D not certain. The ends were cut back, 3 bases at V and 11 bases at J, with 8 bases in the middle. The CDR3 extends over 12 amino acids. This CDR3 reads CASSLRVAPLHF. CDR3 nucleotides: TGTGCCAGCAGTTTGAGGGTCGCACCCCTCCACTTT.

The CDR3 region is CASSTRGRWSGNTIYF. CDR3 coding DNA: TGTGCCAGCAGCACCCGTGGGAGGTGGAGTGGAAACACCATATATTTT. The chain combines TRBV5-6 with TRBJ1-3; no firm D call. The CDR3 spans 16 residues. V was cut by 4 bases and J by 3 bases, with 17 bases left in between. Germline V gives CDR1 SGHDT, CDR2 YYEEEE. The entire variable domain, with the rest obtained from reference TRBV5-6 and TRBJ1-3, is as follows: DAGVTQSPTHLIKTRGQQVTLRCSPKSGHDTVSWYQQALGQGPQFIFQYYEEEERQRGNFPDRFSGHQFPNYSSELNVNALLLGDSALYLCASSTRGRWSGNTIYFGEGSWLTVV.

A remark on this clonotype: Likely a read error: the CDR3 ends without its conserved phenylalanine or tryptophan. The DNA is omitted, as the CDR3 cannot be located on it reliably, and the CDR3 follows TCRdb's listing. The chain uses TRBV10-3 and TRBJ2-6. The CDR3 contains 14 residues when both ends are counted. Germline CDR1 reads ENHRY; CDR2 reads SYGVKD. The CDR3 loop is CASSYLEGANVLVL.

This clonotype was detected ten times or more. The CDR3 nucleotides read TGTGCCAGCAGCTTGGGGGGGGCGACCTCCTACGAGCAGTACTTC. Translated: CASSLGGATSYEQYF. The rearrangement uses TRBV5-8 and TRBJ2-7, with D perhaps given as TRBD1 or TRBD2 (6 bases each). The CDR3 loop spans 15 amino acids. The ends were cut back, 0 bases at V and 0 bases at J, with 10 bases in the middle. Germline V lookup: CDR1 SGHTS, CDR2 YDEGEE. The variable domain in full, completed from reference TRBV5-8 and TRBJ2-7, reads EAGVTQSPTHLIKTRGQQATLRCSPISGHTSVYWYQQALGLGLQFLLWYDEGEERNRGNFPPRFSGRQFPNYSSELNVNALELEDSALYLCASSLGGATSYEQYFGPGTRLTVT.

This clonotype was counted only a few times. The chain couples TRBV24-1 to TRBJ2-5, with 10 nucleotides matching TRBD1. The CDR3 is made up of 16 amino acids. The germline V gene has CDR1 KGHDR and CDR2 SFDVKD. J was trimmed by 1 base and V by 3 bases; bases with no gene match: 4. CDR3 DNA sequence: TGTGCCACCAGTGATCCGGGACAGGGGAGCCAAGAGACCCAGTACTTC. This codes for CATSDPGQGSQETQYF.

V is TRBV7-2 and J is TRBJ2-7; the D is unclear. V lost 2 bases and J lost 5, with 10 bases in between. Germline V gives CDR1 SGHTA, CDR2 FQGNSA. The CDR3 sequence is 13 residues long. CDR3: CASSLTWGDEQYF. The CDR3 nucleotides are TGTGCCAGCAGCTTAACATGGGGTGACGAGCAGTACTTC. The full variable domain, its missing parts supplied by reference TRBV7-2 and TRBJ2-7, is GAGVSQSPSNKVTEKGKDVELRCDPISGHTALYWYRQSLGQGLEFLIYFQGNSAPDKSGLPSDRFSAERTGGSVSTLTIQRTQQEDSAVYLCASSLTWGDEQYFGPGTRLTVT.

This rearrangement joins TRBV29-1 to TRBJ2-7; 10 bases are a match to TRBD1. Per the germline V gene, CDR1 is SQVTM and CDR2 is ANQGSEA. The length of the CDR3 is 16 residues. V lost 4 bases and J lost 5; bases outside the gene matches: 14. DNA of the CDR3: TGCAGCGTTGTCAGGAGCTGGAGGGGACAGGGGAACGAGCAGTACTTC. It encodes CSVVRSWRGQGNEQYF.

The V and J genes are TRBV7-9 and TRBJ2-7, with D perhaps matching TRBD2 (6 bases). Germline CDR1 SEHNR, CDR2 FQNEAQ (reference sequence). The V and J ends lost 5 bases and 7 bases respectively, with 24 bases between them. The CDR3 loop spans 16 amino acids. The CDR3 region has the DNA TGTGCCAGCAGCACAAACCAGGGAAGGCCCGGAGGGGAGCAGTACTTC. Protein product: CASSTNQGRPGGEQYF. The variable domain in full, with the rest retrieved from reference TRBV7-9 and TRBJ2-7, is DTGVSQNPRHKITKRGQNVTFRCDPISEHNRLYWYRQTLGQGPEFLTYFQNEAQLEKSRLLSDRFSAERPKGSFSTLEIQRTEQGDSAMYLCASSTNQGRPGGEQYFGPGTRLTVT.

This clonotype appeared many times. The genes are TRBV19 and TRBJ1-5; tentative D call: TRBD1 (5 bases). Germline V gene lookup returns CDR1 LNHDA and CDR2 SQIVND (reference sequence). The CDR3 has 17 residues. The ends were cut back, 6 bases at V and 4 bases at J, with 22 bases in the middle. The CDR3 coding sequence is TGTGCCAGTAGGTCAATAGTCGTACAGGACAAAAATCAGCCCCAGCATTTT. Amino acids: CASRSIVVQDKNQPQHF.

Only a few counts were recorded for this clonotype. The DNA for the CDR3 is TGTGCCAGCAGCGTAGAAGGGTTCGGGGAGCTGTTTTTT. Its translation is CASSVEGFGELFF. The chain uses TRBV9 and TRBJ2-2, with unresolved D. Germline loops: CDR1 SGDLS, CDR2 YYNGEE. V dropped 0 bases and J dropped 7 bases, with 7 bases sitting between them. The CDR3 consists of 13 residues.